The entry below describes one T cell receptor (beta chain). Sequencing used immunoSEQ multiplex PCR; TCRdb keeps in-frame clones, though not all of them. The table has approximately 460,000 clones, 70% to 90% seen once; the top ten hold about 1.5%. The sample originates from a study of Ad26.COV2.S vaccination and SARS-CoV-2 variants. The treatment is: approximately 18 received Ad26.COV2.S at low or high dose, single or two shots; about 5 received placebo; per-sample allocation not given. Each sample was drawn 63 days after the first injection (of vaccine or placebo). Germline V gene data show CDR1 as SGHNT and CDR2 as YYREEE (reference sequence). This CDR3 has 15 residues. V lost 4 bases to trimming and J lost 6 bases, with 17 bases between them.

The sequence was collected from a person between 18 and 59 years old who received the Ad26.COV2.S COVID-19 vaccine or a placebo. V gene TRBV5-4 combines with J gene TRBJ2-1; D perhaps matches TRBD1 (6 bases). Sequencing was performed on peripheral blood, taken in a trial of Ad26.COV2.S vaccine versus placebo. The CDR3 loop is CASSVDSSTINEQFF. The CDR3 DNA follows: TGTGCCAGCAGCGTGGACAGTTCAACAATCAATGAGCAGTTCTTC.